A selection of T cell receptor beta chains follows, all from one sample in a study of shared clonotypes between healthy human individuals. TCRdb's table, derived via immunoSEQ multiplex PCR, lists solely in-frame clones and lacks some. The table has some 2.4 million clones, approximately 94% seen once. Sequencing used naive CD4+ T cells from PBMCs. Receptor source: a man aged 18-30 years in good health. Some clones in this sample may be carry-over from other donors' samples. The CDR3 runs from the conserved cysteine through the conserved F or W. Each record gives: J gene, clone size, D gene, V gene, CDR3 DNA, CDR3 protein. A D gene is named only where the DNA matches it firmly. Size is stated for part of the rows, as once, few or many counts, or as a class when the clone is expanded.

j_call: TRBJ2-2; clone_size: NA; d_call: TRBD2; v_call: TRBV30; cdr3_nt: TGTGCCTGGACACGGGAGGGCACCGGGGAGCTGTTTTTT; cdr3_aa: CAWTREGTGELFF
j_call: TRBJ2-2; clone_size: NA; d_call: TRBD1; v_call: TRBV29-1; cdr3_nt: TGCAGCGTTCCGAGACAGGGGACGGCCGGGGAGCTGTTTTTT; cdr3_aa: CSVPRQGTAGELFF
j_call: TRBJ2-3; clone_size: once; d_call: NA; v_call: TRBV11-2; cdr3_nt: TGTGCCAGCAGCTCCGCCTTGGGGACTAGCACAGATACGCAGTATTTT; cdr3_aa: CASSSALGTSTDTQYF
j_call: TRBJ1-1; clone_size: NA; d_call: TRBD1; v_call: TRBV7-3; cdr3_nt: TGTGCCAGCAGCTTAATGGCAGGGGGTATGAACACTGAAGCTTTCTTT; cdr3_aa: CASSLMAGGMNTEAFF
j_call: TRBJ1-2; clone_size: NA; d_call: NA; v_call: TRBV11-2; cdr3_nt: TGTGCCAGCAGCTTGTCGGGGGGCGTCTATGGCTACACCTTC; cdr3_aa: CASSLSGGVYGYTF
j_call: TRBJ2-7; clone_size: NA; d_call: NA; v_call: TRBV5-1; cdr3_nt: TGCGCCAGCAGCCCCAGGGGTAGAGTCTACGAGCAGTACTTC; cdr3_aa: CASSPRGRVYEQYF
j_call: TRBJ1-4; clone_size: NA; d_call: NA; v_call: TRBV4-1; cdr3_nt: TGCGCCAGCAGCCCGGGACCGGCCACGAAACTGTTTTTT; cdr3_aa: CASSPGPATKLFF
j_call: TRBJ1-6; clone_size: once; d_call: TRBD1; v_call: TRBV7-3; cdr3_nt: TGTGCCAGCAGCTTGACAGGGGGGACACCCCTCCACTTT; cdr3_aa: CASSLTGGTPLHF
j_call: TRBJ1-3; clone_size: NA; d_call: TRBD1; v_call: TRBV29-1; cdr3_nt: TGCAGCGTTGACGAGGGACAGCACACCATATATTTT; cdr3_aa: CSVDEGQHTIYF
j_call: TRBJ2-1; clone_size: NA; d_call: NA; v_call: TRBV30; cdr3_nt: TGTGCCTGGAGATCAGGTTCCTACAATGAGCAGTTCTTC; cdr3_aa: CAWRSGSYNEQFF
j_call: TRBJ1-1; clone_size: NA; d_call: TRBD1; v_call: TRBV6-5; cdr3_nt: TGTGCCAGCAGTGGATGGGACAGGGGGTCCGCTGAAGCTTTCTTT; cdr3_aa: CASSGWDRGSAEAFF
j_call: TRBJ1-2; clone_size: NA; d_call: NA; v_call: TRBV4-1; cdr3_nt: TGCGCCAGCAGCCAAAATGGCGGCTATGGCTACACCTTC; cdr3_aa: CASSQNGGYGYTF
j_call: TRBJ2-3; clone_size: NA; d_call: TRBD1; v_call: TRBV18; cdr3_nt: TGTGCCAGCTCACCTGGACAGGGGGCGGCAGATACGCAGTATTTT; cdr3_aa: CASSPGQGAADTQYF
j_call: TRBJ2-5; clone_size: NA; d_call: TRBD2; v_call: TRBV19; cdr3_nt: TGTGCCAGTAGTATAGAACTAGCGGGAGGCCAAGAGACCCAGTACTTC; cdr3_aa: CASSIELAGGQETQYF
j_call: TRBJ1-1; clone_size: NA; d_call: NA; v_call: TRBV15; cdr3_nt: TGTGCCACCAGCAGAGGTAAGAGTGAAGCTTTCTTT; cdr3_aa: CATSRGKSEAFF
j_call: TRBJ1-5; clone_size: NA; d_call: NA; v_call: TRBV6-5; cdr3_nt: TGTGCCAGCAGTTACAGGGAGGATCAGCCCCAGCATTTT; cdr3_aa: CASSYREDQPQHF
j_call: TRBJ2-5; clone_size: NA; d_call: NA; v_call: TRBV4-2; cdr3_nt: TGTGCCAGCAGCCAAGGGCAGGGTAAAGAGACCCAGTACTTC; cdr3_aa: CASSQGQGKETQYF
j_call: TRBJ2-2; clone_size: NA; d_call: NA; v_call: TRBV27; cdr3_nt: TGTGCCAGCAGTTTCCAGAACACCGGGGAGCTGTTTTTT; cdr3_aa: CASSFQNTGELFF
j_call: TRBJ1-1; clone_size: few; d_call: NA; v_call: TRBV6-1; cdr3_nt: TGTGCCAGCAGTGAATTGGGGCACCTGAACACTGAAGCTTTCTTT; cdr3_aa: CASSELGHLNTEAFF
j_call: TRBJ1-1; clone_size: NA; d_call: NA; v_call: TRBV27; cdr3_nt: TGTGCCAGCAGGAGGGATTATTTGAACACTGAAGCTTTCTTT; cdr3_aa: CASRRDYLNTEAFF
j_call: TRBJ2-5; clone_size: NA; d_call: NA; v_call: TRBV7-2; cdr3_nt: TGTGCCAGCAGCTTAGGAGGGGAAGAGACCCAGTACTTC; cdr3_aa: CASSLGGEETQYF
j_call: TRBJ1-2; clone_size: NA; d_call: NA; v_call: TRBV28; cdr3_nt: TGTGCCAGCGGGTTGACAGGTTATGGCTACACCTTC; cdr3_aa: CASGLTGYGYTF
j_call: TRBJ1-1; clone_size: few; d_call: NA; v_call: TRBV2; cdr3_nt: TGTGCCAGCAGTGCAGGGGTAAACACTGAAGCTTTCTTT; cdr3_aa: CASSAGVNTEAFF
j_call: TRBJ2-5; clone_size: NA; d_call: TRBD2; v_call: TRBV19; cdr3_nt: TGTGCCAGTAGTAGTAGCGGGGGAATTACCCAGTACTTC; cdr3_aa: CASSSSGGITQYF
j_call: TRBJ1-5; clone_size: NA; d_call: NA; v_call: TRBV5-8; cdr3_nt: TGTGCCAGCAGCCCCGGCCTAGGTCAGCCCCAGCATTTT; cdr3_aa: CASSPGLGQPQHF
j_call: TRBJ2-2; clone_size: NA; d_call: NA; v_call: TRBV9; cdr3_nt: TGTGCCAGCAGCTTCCGCAGTAACACCGGGGAGCTGTTTTTT; cdr3_aa: CASSFRSNTGELFF
j_call: TRBJ1-5; clone_size: NA; d_call: TRBD1; v_call: TRBV7-3; cdr3_nt: TGTGCCAGCAGCTTATTCGGGGACAGGGGTGACAATCAGCCCCAGCATTTT; cdr3_aa: CASSLFGDRGDNQPQHF
j_call: TRBJ2-5; clone_size: NA; d_call: TRBD1; v_call: TRBV25-1; cdr3_nt: TGTGCCAGCAGTGAATACCAGACAGGGGTCCAAGAGACCCAGTACTTC; cdr3_aa: CASSEYQTGVQETQYF
j_call: TRBJ1-1; clone_size: NA; d_call: TRBD1; v_call: TRBV7-2; cdr3_nt: TGTGCCAGCAGCTACGCCGGGACAGCGGACACTGAAGCTTTCTTT; cdr3_aa: CASSYAGTADTEAFF
j_call: TRBJ1-5; clone_size: NA; d_call: NA; v_call: TRBV19; cdr3_nt: TGTGCCAGTCACTTCAGGGGAAATCAGCCCCAGCATTTT; cdr3_aa: CASHFRGNQPQHF
j_call: TRBJ1-1; clone_size: NA; d_call: TRBD1; v_call: TRBV28; cdr3_nt: TGTGCCAGCAGTTTGTTACCCGGGACAGGGGGCACTGAAGCTTTCTTT; cdr3_aa: CASSLLPGTGGTEAFF